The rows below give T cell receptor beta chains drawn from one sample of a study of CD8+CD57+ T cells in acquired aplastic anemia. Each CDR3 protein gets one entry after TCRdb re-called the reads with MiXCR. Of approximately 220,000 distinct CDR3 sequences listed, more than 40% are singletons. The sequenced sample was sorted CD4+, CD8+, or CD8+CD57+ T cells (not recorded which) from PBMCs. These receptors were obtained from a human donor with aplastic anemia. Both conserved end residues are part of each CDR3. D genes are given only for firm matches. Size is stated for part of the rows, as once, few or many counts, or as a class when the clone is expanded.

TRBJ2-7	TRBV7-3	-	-	CASSLNGEFYEQYF	TGTGCCAGCAGCTTAAACGGGGAATTCTACGAGCAGTACTTC
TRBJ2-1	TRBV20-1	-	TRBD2	CSARDFLKAGVSYNEQFF	TGCAGTGCTAGAGATTTTTTGAAGGCGGGAGTCTCCTACAATGAGCAGTTCTTC
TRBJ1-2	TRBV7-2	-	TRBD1	CASSLGDRGHGYTF	TGTGCCAGCAGCTTAGGCGACAGGGGCCATGGCTACACCTTC
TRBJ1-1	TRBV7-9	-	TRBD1	CASSPATGRNTEAFF	TGTGCCAGCAGCCCAGCGACAGGGAGGAACACTGAAGCTTTCTTT
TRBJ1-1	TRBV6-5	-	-	CASHRGIGTEAFF	TGTGCCAGCCACCGGGGGATCGGCACTGAAGCCTTCTTT
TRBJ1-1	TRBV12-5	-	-	CASGWGGVNTEAFF	TGTGCTAGTGGTTGGGGGGGGGTGAACACTGAAGCTTTCTTT
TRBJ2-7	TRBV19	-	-	CASSRPGMVDEQYF	TGTGCCAGTAGCCGGCCGGGGATGGTAGACGAGCAGTACTTC
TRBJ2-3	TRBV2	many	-	CASTGATDTQYF	TGTGCCAGCACAGGAGCCACAGATACGCAGTATTTT
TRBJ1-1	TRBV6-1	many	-	CASSESLEMNTEAFF	TGTGCCAGCAGTGAATCGCTGGAGATGAACACTGAAGCTTTCTTT
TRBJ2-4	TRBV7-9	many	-	CASSLAEGRTKNIQYF	TGTGCCAGCAGCTTAGCCGAGGGGCGGACCAAAAACATTCAGTACTTC
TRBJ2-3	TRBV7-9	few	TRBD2	CASSRSSSGFLDTQYF	TGTGCCAGCAGTAGGAGTAGTAGCGGGTTCCTAGATACGCAGTATTTT
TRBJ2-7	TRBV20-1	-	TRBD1	CSALADRENEQYF	TGCAGTGCTCTGGCGGACAGGGAGAACGAGCAGTACTTC
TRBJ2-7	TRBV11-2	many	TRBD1	CASSLETGGLYEQYF	TGTGCCAGCAGCTTAGAGACAGGGGGACTCTACGAGCAGTACTTC
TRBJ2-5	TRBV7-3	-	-	CASSLSAGTQYF	TGTGCCAGCAGCTTATCGGCAGGGACCCAGTACTTC
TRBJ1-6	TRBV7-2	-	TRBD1	CASSRVGTGGSPLHF	TGCGCCAGCAGCCGAGTAGGGACAGGAGGTTCACCCCTCCACTTT
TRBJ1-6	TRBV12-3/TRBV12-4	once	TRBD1	CASRPGQRNSPLHF	TGTGCCAGCAGACCGGGACAGAGAAATTCACCCCTCCACTTT
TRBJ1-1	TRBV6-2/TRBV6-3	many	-	CASAALAYNTEAFF	TGTGCCAGCGCGGCCCTGGCGTATAACACTGAAGCTTTCTTT
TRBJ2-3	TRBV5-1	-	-	CASSQTLAPSTDTQYF	TGCGCCAGCAGCCAAACACTAGCTCCCAGCACAGATACGCAGTATTTT
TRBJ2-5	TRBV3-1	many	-	CASSQDALGEAWETQYF	TGTGCCAGCAGCCAAGATGCTTTAGGAGAGGCTTGGGAGACCCAGTACTTC
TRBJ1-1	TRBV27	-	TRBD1	CASSRSGTGLKGAFF	TGTGCCAGCAGTCGCTCCGGGACAGGGCTCAAAGGAGCTTTCTTT
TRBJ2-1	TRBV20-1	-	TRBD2	CSARDLAVDNEQFF	TGCAGTGCTAGAGATCTAGCGGTTGACAATGAGCAGTTCTTC
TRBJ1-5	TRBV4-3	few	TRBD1	CASSQDFGTGMSQPQHF	TGCGCCAGCAGCCAAGATTTCGGGACAGGGATGAGTCAGCCCCAGCATTTT